This entry features one T cell receptor (beta chain) sequence. The V gene end was trimmed by 10 bases and the J gene end by 3 bases; junction bases not matched to a gene: 5. Germline CDR1 reads ENHRY; CDR2 reads SYGVKD. The CDR3 totals 13 residues. Assay used: immunoSEQ multiplex PCR; TCRdb lists only in-frame clones, some missing. This sample has 90,000 or so clones, with around 83% found just once. This entry is derived from a study of radiotherapy plus CTLA-4 blockade in lung cancer. Study as a whole: Objective responses were recorded in 15% to 20% of patients, with disease control recorded in roughly 31%.

The sequence derives from a human donor with non-small cell lung cancer who had stable disease on radiotherapy plus ipilimumab. The chain is built from TRBV10-3 and TRBJ2-7; 11 bases line up with TRBD1. Source: peripheral blood, taken from a patient treated with radiotherapy plus ipilimumab. The CDR3 nucleotides read TGTGCCACTTCGGGACAGGGGGTCTACGAGCAGTACTTC. Translated: CATSGQGVYEQYF.